A selection of T cell receptor beta chains follows, all from one sample in a study of human T cells and chemical hapten exposure. TCRdb processed the RACE reads anew with MiXCR; each CDR3 protein has one entry. In the table there are around 380,000 distinct CDR3 sequences, 4% to 5.5% of which are singletons. The source material was whole blood, sampled in connection with sensitization to the hapten diphenylcyclopropenone (DPC). Source of these receptors: a woman in her forties or fifties with alopecia areata. Some clones in this sample may be carry-over from other donors' samples. Each CDR3 is given with its conserved first and last residue. A D gene is named only where the DNA matches it firmly. Clone size is shown for a subset of rows, as once, few, many or a class of expanded clone.

j_call: TRBJ2-3; clone_size: few; v_call: TRBV20-1; d_call: TRBD2; cdr3_nt: TGCAGTGCCATAGCGGGTCCTAGCACAGATACGCAGTATTTT; cdr3_aa: CSAIAGPSTDTQYF
j_call: TRBJ1-3; clone_size: few; v_call: TRBV7-6; d_call: .; cdr3_nt: TGTGCCAGCAGGCCAGGGCTCTCTGGAAACACCATATATTTT; cdr3_aa: CASRPGLSGNTIYF
j_call: TRBJ1-1; clone_size: .; v_call: TRBV5-1; d_call: .; cdr3_nt: TGCGCCAGCAGCTTGTACGACAGCCGGAACACTGAAGCTTTCTTT; cdr3_aa: CASSLYDSRNTEAFF
j_call: TRBJ1-5; clone_size: many; v_call: TRBV5-1; d_call: TRBD1; cdr3_nt: TGCGCCAGCAGCCCGGGGACAGGGGTTGATCAGCCCCAGCATTTT; cdr3_aa: CASSPGTGVDQPQHF
j_call: TRBJ1-5; clone_size: many; v_call: TRBV29-1; d_call: .; cdr3_nt: TGCAGCGTTGAAGTGACAGTAGGACAGCCCCAGCATTTT; cdr3_aa: CSVEVTVGQPQHF
j_call: TRBJ2-1; clone_size: many; v_call: TRBV6-6; d_call: .; cdr3_nt: TGTGCCAGCAGTTACGTAGGGGATGAGCAGTTCTTC; cdr3_aa: CASSYVGDEQFF
j_call: TRBJ1-6; clone_size: many; v_call: TRBV12-3/TRBV12-4; d_call: .; cdr3_nt: TGTGCCAGCAAACTAACAGGGCTCACCCCGGCCCTCCACTTT; cdr3_aa: CASKLTGLTPALHF
j_call: TRBJ1-5; clone_size: few; v_call: TRBV2; d_call: .; cdr3_nt: TGTGCCAGCAGTGCCGCAGGGGCGAACCTAAGCAATCAGCCCCAGCATTTT; cdr3_aa: CASSAAGANLSNQPQHF
j_call: TRBJ2-3; clone_size: few; v_call: TRBV5-4; d_call: .; cdr3_nt: TGTGCCAGCAGACTCCAGACAGGAGTCTTCACAGATACGCAGTATTTT; cdr3_aa: CASRLQTGVFTDTQYF
j_call: TRBJ1-5; clone_size: many; v_call: TRBV27; d_call: .; cdr3_nt: TGTGCCAGCAGTTTATCGGGACATCAGCCCCAGCATTTT; cdr3_aa: CASSLSGHQPQHF
j_call: TRBJ2-7; clone_size: many; v_call: TRBV3-1; d_call: .; cdr3_nt: TGTGCCAGCAGCCAAGAGGCAGGCGCCTACTACGAGCAGTACTTC; cdr3_aa: CASSQEAGAYYEQYF
j_call: TRBJ2-2; clone_size: .; v_call: TRBV5-4; d_call: TRBD1; cdr3_nt: TGTGCCAGCAGCTCCGGGACAGCTAAGACCGGGGAGCTGTTTTTT; cdr3_aa: CASSSGTAKTGELFF
j_call: TRBJ2-5; clone_size: many; v_call: TRBV12-3/TRBV12-4; d_call: .; cdr3_nt: TGTGCCAGCAGTTTAGTCCAAGAGACCCAGTACTTC; cdr3_aa: CASSLVQETQYF
j_call: TRBJ2-3; clone_size: .; v_call: TRBV28; d_call: TRBD2; cdr3_nt: TGTGCCAGCAGTCCCCCCCGGGGGGGGCACACAGATACGCAGTATTTT; cdr3_aa: CASSPPRGGHTDTQYF
j_call: TRBJ2-7; clone_size: few; v_call: TRBV28; d_call: .; cdr3_nt: TGTGCCAGCAGTTTATCGGGGACCTCCTACGAGCAGTACTTC; cdr3_aa: CASSLSGTSYEQYF
j_call: TRBJ2-1; clone_size: few; v_call: TRBV5-1; d_call: .; cdr3_nt: TGCGCCTCCGCAGGTACCTCCTACAATGAGCAGTTCTTC; cdr3_aa: CASAGTSYNEQFF
j_call: TRBJ2-3; clone_size: many; v_call: TRBV10-1; d_call: .; cdr3_nt: TGCGCCAGCAGTGATCGGGGGTCTAGCACAGATACGCAGTATTTT; cdr3_aa: CASSDRGSSTDTQYF
j_call: TRBJ1-5; clone_size: few; v_call: TRBV6-6; d_call: .; cdr3_nt: TGTGCCAGCACCGGACGGTCCAGCAATCAGCCCCAGCATTTT; cdr3_aa: CASTGRSSNQPQHF
j_call: TRBJ1-2; clone_size: .; v_call: TRBV25-1; d_call: .; cdr3_nt: TGTGCCAGCAGTGAAAGTGGCTTCTTCCATGGCTACACCTTC; cdr3_aa: CASSESGFFHGYTF
j_call: TRBJ2-3; clone_size: .; v_call: TRBV11-2; d_call: .; cdr3_nt: TGTGCCAGCAGCTCCTGGGCAGACCCACGCACAGATGCGCAGTATTTT; cdr3_aa: CASSSWADPRTDAQYF
j_call: TRBJ1-2; clone_size: few; v_call: TRBV12-5; d_call: .; cdr3_nt: TGTGCTAGTGTTTCTCCCGGGACGCCGAACACCTTC; cdr3_aa: CASVSPGTPNTF
j_call: TRBJ1-1; clone_size: many; v_call: TRBV3-1; d_call: .; cdr3_nt: TGTGCCAGCAGCCACGTTTCGCGGGCTGAAGCTTTCTTT; cdr3_aa: CASSHVSRAEAFF
j_call: TRBJ2-3; clone_size: many; v_call: TRBV3-1; d_call: .; cdr3_nt: TGTGCCAGCAGCCACTCCGGCGGGCGGCAGTATTTT; cdr3_aa: CASSHSGGRQYF
j_call: TRBJ2-2; clone_size: few; v_call: TRBV19; d_call: TRBD1; cdr3_nt: TGTGCCAGTAGTATGGGACAGGTTGGCGGGGAGCTGTTTTTT; cdr3_aa: CASSMGQVGGELFF
j_call: TRBJ2-7; clone_size: many; v_call: TRBV2; d_call: .; cdr3_nt: TGTGCCAGCAGCCAGCTAGTCCCCGAGCAGTACTTC; cdr3_aa: CASSQLVPEQYF
j_call: TRBJ2-7; clone_size: many; v_call: TRBV27; d_call: .; cdr3_nt: TGTGCCAGCAGTTTATTGCCCGGGAGCTACGAGCAGTACTTC; cdr3_aa: CASSLLPGSYEQYF
j_call: TRBJ1-1; clone_size: .; v_call: TRBV6-1; d_call: TRBD1; cdr3_nt: TGTGCCAGCAGTGGACAGGGGGCGCAGGGCACTGAAGCTTTCTTT; cdr3_aa: CASSGQGAQGTEAFF
j_call: TRBJ1-5; clone_size: .; v_call: TRBV5-4; d_call: TRBD1; cdr3_nt: TGTGCCAGCAGCTTGGATGGGACAGGGCCTCAGCCCCAGCATTTT; cdr3_aa: CASSLDGTGPQPQHF
j_call: TRBJ1-1; clone_size: .; v_call: TRBV20-1; d_call: TRBD1; cdr3_nt: TGCAGTGCTAGGACAATCCCCGGGACAGGGGTTACTGAAGCTTTCTTT; cdr3_aa: CSARTIPGTGVTEAFF
j_call: TRBJ2-7; clone_size: many; v_call: TRBV20-1; d_call: .; cdr3_nt: TGCAGTGCTCCCCTAGCGTCCAGTTCCATCTCCTACGAGCAGTACTTC; cdr3_aa: CSAPLASSSISYEQYF
j_call: TRBJ2-7; clone_size: few; v_call: TRBV7-9; d_call: TRBD1; cdr3_nt: TGTGCCAGCAGTCCAGAGGGGACAGGGCATTACGAGCAGTACTTC; cdr3_aa: CASSPEGTGHYEQYF
j_call: TRBJ2-2; clone_size: many; v_call: TRBV29-1; d_call: .; cdr3_nt: TGCAGCGTTGACCCAAGGAACACCGGGGAGCTGTTTTTT; cdr3_aa: CSVDPRNTGELFF
j_call: TRBJ2-7; clone_size: many; v_call: TRBV29-1; d_call: TRBD1; cdr3_nt: TGCAGCGTAAGACAGGGGATCGGATACGAGCAGTACTTC; cdr3_aa: CSVRQGIGYEQYF
j_call: TRBJ2-5; clone_size: .; v_call: TRBV28; d_call: TRBD1; cdr3_nt: TGTGCCAGCAGTATCCGACAGGGGTCGACCCAGTACTTC; cdr3_aa: CASSIRQGSTQYF
j_call: TRBJ2-3; clone_size: many; v_call: TRBV7-2; d_call: TRBD2; cdr3_nt: TGTGCCAGCAGCCCAACCCCGGGGGGGCGATATACGCAGTATTTT; cdr3_aa: CASSPTPGGRYTQYF
j_call: TRBJ1-1; clone_size: .; v_call: TRBV6-5; d_call: .; cdr3_nt: TGTGCCAGCAGGCCATCAACGAACACTGAAGCTTTCTTT; cdr3_aa: CASRPSTNTEAFF
j_call: TRBJ2-5; clone_size: .; v_call: TRBV6-2/TRBV6-3; d_call: TRBD2; cdr3_nt: TGTGCCAGCAGTCGCCGACTAGCGGGAAGGGCAGAGACCCAGTACTTC; cdr3_aa: CASSRRLAGRAETQYF
j_call: TRBJ2-1; clone_size: many; v_call: TRBV12-3/TRBV12-4; d_call: TRBD2; cdr3_nt: TGTGCCAGCAGTGATACGGGGGGGAACAATGAGCAGTTCTTC; cdr3_aa: CASSDTGGNNEQFF
j_call: TRBJ2-1; clone_size: many; v_call: TRBV3-1; d_call: .; cdr3_nt: TGTGCCAGCAGCCAATCGGGCCCTACAACGGTTGAGCAGTTCTTC; cdr3_aa: CASSQSGPTTVEQFF
j_call: TRBJ2-7; clone_size: many; v_call: TRBV5-4; d_call: TRBD2; cdr3_nt: TGTGCCAGCAGCCCGGGACTAGCGGGCGACGAGCAGTACTTC; cdr3_aa: CASSPGLAGDEQYF
j_call: TRBJ2-3; clone_size: .; v_call: TRBV6-5; d_call: .; cdr3_nt: TGTGCCACCGCCCCTTTTGGTAGGGATACGCAGTATTTT; cdr3_aa: CATAPFGRDTQYF
j_call: TRBJ1-1; clone_size: many; v_call: TRBV29-1; d_call: .; cdr3_nt: TGCAGCGGTGGGGCAGCGAACACTGAAGCTTTCTTT; cdr3_aa: CSGGAANTEAFF
j_call: TRBJ2-4; clone_size: many; v_call: TRBV6-5; d_call: .; cdr3_nt: TGTGCCAGCAGTCGACGGAACAATATAGCCAAAAACATTCAGTACTTC; cdr3_aa: CASSRRNNIAKNIQYF
j_call: TRBJ2-7; clone_size: many; v_call: TRBV29-1; d_call: .; cdr3_nt: TGCAGCGTTGAAGATGTGGGGGGTCGGTACTTC; cdr3_aa: CSVEDVGGRYF
j_call: TRBJ2-1; clone_size: many; v_call: TRBV3-1; d_call: .; cdr3_nt: TGTGCCAGCAGCCAAAGCGGCAGTGAGCAGTTCTTC; cdr3_aa: CASSQSGSEQFF
j_call: TRBJ2-3; clone_size: few; v_call: TRBV11-2; d_call: .; cdr3_nt: TGTGCCAGCAGCTCATTAGTGAATACGCAGTATTTT; cdr3_aa: CASSSLVNTQYF
j_call: TRBJ1-5; clone_size: many; v_call: TRBV7-2; d_call: .; cdr3_nt: TGTGCCAGCAGCTTAAGCACGGATAGCAATCAGCCCCAGCATTTT; cdr3_aa: CASSLSTDSNQPQHF
j_call: TRBJ1-2; clone_size: .; v_call: TRBV20-1; d_call: .; cdr3_nt: TGCAGTGCTAGAGATGTGACAGAGGTCTATGGCTACACCTTC; cdr3_aa: CSARDVTEVYGYTF
j_call: TRBJ1-1; clone_size: many; v_call: TRBV7-9; d_call: TRBD1; cdr3_nt: TGTGCCAGCAGTTCAATTCAGGGGGGTCTGGAAGCTTTCTTT; cdr3_aa: CASSSIQGGLEAFF
j_call: TRBJ1-2; clone_size: many; v_call: TRBV6-1; d_call: .; cdr3_nt: TGTGCCAGCAGTGGAACGGAGGGGGGGTCATATGGCTACACCTTC; cdr3_aa: CASSGTEGGSYGYTF
j_call: TRBJ1-1; clone_size: few; v_call: TRBV30; d_call: .; cdr3_nt: TGTGCCTGGACAGGGGATCCCACTGAAGCTTTCTTT; cdr3_aa: CAWTGDPTEAFF
j_call: TRBJ1-5; clone_size: many; v_call: TRBV7-8; d_call: .; cdr3_nt: TGTGCCAGCATATCAGCAGGGTCCAATCAGCCCCAGCATTTT; cdr3_aa: CASISAGSNQPQHF
j_call: TRBJ1-5; clone_size: many; v_call: TRBV7-6; d_call: .; cdr3_nt: TGTGCCAGCAGCTTAGGTGGGGGGCCAAATCAGCCCCAGCATTTT; cdr3_aa: CASSLGGGPNQPQHF
j_call: TRBJ2-7; clone_size: .; v_call: TRBV5-4; d_call: TRBD2; cdr3_nt: TGTGCCAGCAGCAAGACTAGCGGGGGGGCCTACGAGCAGTACTTC; cdr3_aa: CASSKTSGGAYEQYF
j_call: TRBJ1-3; clone_size: many; v_call: TRBV5-1; d_call: .; cdr3_nt: TGCGCCAGCAGCCGGGCTGGAAACACCATATATTTT; cdr3_aa: CASSRAGNTIYF
j_call: TRBJ1-5; clone_size: .; v_call: TRBV7-6; d_call: .; cdr3_nt: TGTGCCAGCAGCGCAGGGGACGTGGGCAATCAGCCCCAGCATTTT; cdr3_aa: CASSAGDVGNQPQHF
j_call: TRBJ1-6; clone_size: many; v_call: TRBV9; d_call: .; cdr3_nt: TGTGCCAGCAGCGAAGCCGCGGTCCCGGGGGATTCACCCCTCCACTTT; cdr3_aa: CASSEAAVPGDSPLHF
j_call: TRBJ1-5; clone_size: .; v_call: TRBV24-1; d_call: .; cdr3_nt: TGTGCCACCAGTGATAGGCGGGATCAGCCCCAGCATTTT; cdr3_aa: CATSDRRDQPQHF
j_call: TRBJ2-1; clone_size: many; v_call: TRBV19; d_call: .; cdr3_nt: TGTGCCAGTAGCCAAACAGCTTACAATGAGCAGTTCTTC; cdr3_aa: CASSQTAYNEQFF
j_call: TRBJ1-5; clone_size: many; v_call: TRBV11-2; d_call: .; cdr3_nt: TGTGCCAGCAGCTCTGCCGGGGGCAATCAGCCCCAGCATTTT; cdr3_aa: CASSSAGGNQPQHF